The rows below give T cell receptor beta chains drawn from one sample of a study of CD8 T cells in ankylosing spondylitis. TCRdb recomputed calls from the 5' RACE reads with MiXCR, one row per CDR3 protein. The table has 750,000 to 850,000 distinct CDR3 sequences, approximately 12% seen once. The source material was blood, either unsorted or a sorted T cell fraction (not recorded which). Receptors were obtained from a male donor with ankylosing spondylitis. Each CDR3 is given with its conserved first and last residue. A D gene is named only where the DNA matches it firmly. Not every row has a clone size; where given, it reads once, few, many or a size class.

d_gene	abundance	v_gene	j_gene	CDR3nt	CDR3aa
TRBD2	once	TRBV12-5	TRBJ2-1	TGTGCTAGTGGGGTCACTAGCGGGGGGCTAAATGAGCAGTTCTTC	CASGVTSGGLNEQFF
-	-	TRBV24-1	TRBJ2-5	TGTGCCACCAGTGACGCGACTAGTCTTAGAGAGACCCAGTACTTC	CATSDATSLRETQYF
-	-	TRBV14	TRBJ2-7	TGTGCCAGCAGCCTATACATGGGCCTGAACGAGCAGTACTTC	CASSLYMGLNEQYF
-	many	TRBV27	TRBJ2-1	TGTGCCAGCAGTACCGGCCGAGGCTCCTACAATGAGCAGTTCTTC	CASSTGRGSYNEQFF
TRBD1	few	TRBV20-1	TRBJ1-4	TGCAGTGCTATACAGGGGGCTGGGGAAAAACTGTTTTTT	CSAIQGAGEKLFF
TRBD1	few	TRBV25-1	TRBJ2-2	TGTGCCAGCAGTGACCCCAGGGGGTCAGGCGGGGAGCTGTTTTTT	CASSDPRGSGGELFF
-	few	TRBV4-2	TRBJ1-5	TGTGCCAGCAGCCCCACAGGGAAGCCTCAGCCCCAGCATTTT	CASSPTGKPQPQHF
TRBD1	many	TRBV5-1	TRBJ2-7	TGCGCCAGCAGCACGGGACAGGGGTACGAGCAGTACTTC	CASSTGQGYEQYF
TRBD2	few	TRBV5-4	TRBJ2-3	TGTGCCAGCAGCTTGGAAGCGGGGGGCTCAGATACGCAGTATTTT	CASSLEAGGSDTQYF
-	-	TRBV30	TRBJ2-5	TGTGCCTGGAGTTTAGGGGTCGGGTCGGAGACCCAGTACTTC	CAWSLGVGSETQYF
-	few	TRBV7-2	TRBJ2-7	TGTGCCAGCAGCAATTACGGTATCTACGAGCAGTACTTC	CASSNYGIYEQYF
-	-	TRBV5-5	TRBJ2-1	TGTGCCAGCAGCTTGGGTTCCCTCTCCTACAATGAGCAGTTCTTC	CASSLGSLSYNEQFF
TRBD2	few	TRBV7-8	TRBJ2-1	TGTGCCAGCAGCCTGACGGCCCTAGCGGGAGTAACGGATGAGCAGTTCTTC	CASSLTALAGVTDEQFF
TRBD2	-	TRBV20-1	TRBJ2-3	TGCAGTGCTAGAAGGTCTAGCGGGGAAGATACGCAGTATTTT	CSARRSSGEDTQYF
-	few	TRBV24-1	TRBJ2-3	TGTGCCACCAGTGAAGCCGGGGGCACGCAGTATTTT	CATSEAGGTQYF
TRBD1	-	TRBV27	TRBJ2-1	TGTGCCAGCAGTTCCCCGGGACAGGCTTACAATGAGCAGTTCTTC	CASSSPGQAYNEQFF
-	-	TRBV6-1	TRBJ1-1	TGTGCCAGCAGGCGGGGGGGACACACTGAAGCTTTCTTT	CASRRGGHTEAFF
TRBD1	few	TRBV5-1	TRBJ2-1	TGCGCCAGCAGTACCGATACAGGGGCCTACAATGAGCAGTTCTTC	CASSTDTGAYNEQFF
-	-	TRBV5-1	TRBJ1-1	TGCGCCAGCAGCTTAGGCAGGGAGGAAGCTTTCTTT	CASSLGREEAFF
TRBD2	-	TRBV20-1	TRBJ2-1	TGCAGTGCTAGAACCACTAGCGGGAGATACAATGAGCAGTTCTTC	CSARTTSGRYNEQFF
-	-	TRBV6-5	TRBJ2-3	TGTGCCAGCAGTTTATGGGGGCGCACAGATACGCAGTATTTT	CASSLWGRTDTQYF
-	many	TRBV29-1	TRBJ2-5	TGCAGTTTCCTCGGAGAGACCCAGTACTTC	CSFLGETQYF
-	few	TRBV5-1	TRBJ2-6	TGCGCCAGCAGACAAGTTCCAACCCCTGGGGCCAACGTCCTGACTTTC	CASRQVPTPGANVLTF
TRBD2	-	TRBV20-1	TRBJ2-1	TGCAGTGCTGGGTGGACTAGCGGGAGGAGTGGGCAGTTCTTC	CSAGWTSGRSGQFF
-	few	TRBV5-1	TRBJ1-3	TGCGCCAGCAGCCGGCGGGACTCTGGAAACACCATATATTTT	CASSRRDSGNTIYF
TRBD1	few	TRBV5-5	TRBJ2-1	TGTGCCAGCAGCCCGGGACAGGGGGCTTTGGATGAGCAGTTCTTC	CASSPGQGALDEQFF
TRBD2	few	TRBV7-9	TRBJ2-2	TGTGCCAGCAGCTTATCCAGCGGGGGGGCCGGGGAGCTGTTTTTT	CASSLSSGGAGELFF
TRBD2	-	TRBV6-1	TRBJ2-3	TGTGCCAGCAGTGAAGTGGTGCGGGGGGAGCTGGATTTT	CASSEVVRGELDF
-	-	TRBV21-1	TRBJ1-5	TGTGCCAGCAGCAAAGTAAGGGGTTTTTGCAATCAGCCCCAGCATTTT	CASSKVRGFCNQPQHF
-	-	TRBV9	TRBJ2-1	TGTGCCAGCAGCGTAAGTGCAGGGGCCATCTACAATGAGCAGTTCTTC	CASSVSAGAIYNEQFF
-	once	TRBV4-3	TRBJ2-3	TGCGCCAGCAGCCAAGACCCGCAGAATGGAGGCACAGATACGCAGTATTTT	CASSQDPQNGGTDTQYF
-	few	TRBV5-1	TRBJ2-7	TGCGCCAGCAGCTTTGGTGGACTCACGTCCTACGAGCAGTACTTC	CASSFGGLTSYEQYF
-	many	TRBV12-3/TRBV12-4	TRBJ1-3	TGTGCCAGCAGTTTAATGGACAGCTTCCCTGGAAACACCATATATTTT	CASSLMDSFPGNTIYF
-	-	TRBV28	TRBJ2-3	TGTGCCAGCAGCTCGTACCTCACAGATACGCAGTATTTT	CASSSYLTDTQYF